The 19 T cell receptor beta chains presented below share a single source sample, sequenced in a study of type 1 regulatory T cells. Whole-study findings and limits: Type 1 regulatory T cells had a more restricted TCR repertoire than non-type 1 regulatory T cells.

Which antigens these TCRs recognize remains unknown. TCRdb re-analysed the reads in MiXCR, keeping a single row per CDR3 protein. Among tens of thousands of distinct CDR3 sequences listed, roughly 20% were seen once. Input material: cultured type 1 regulatory T (Tr1) cells, either the whole culture or a sorted fraction (not recorded which). The receptors stem from a human donor in good health.

There are many counts of this clonotype. The chain joins TRBV20-1 to TRBJ2-5; a weak D match, TRBD2 (5 bases). V lost 5 bases and J lost 2, with 9 bases in between. The CDR3 has 12 residues. CDR1 and CDR2 from the germline V gene are DFQATT and SNEGSKA (reference sequence). This CDR3 reads CSAAGRQETQYF. DNA of the CDR3: TGCAGTGCTGCGGGCAGGCAAGAGACCCAGTACTTC.

The J gene is TRBJ2-1, the V gene TRBV5-1; D uncertain. The germline V gene has CDR1 SGHRS and CDR2 YFSETQ. V lost 0 bases to trimming and J lost 5 bases, with 6 bases between them. The CDR3 has 13 residues. CDR3 region: CASSLVVDNEQFF. The DNA of the CDR3 is TGCGCCAGCAGCTTGGTTGTTGACAATGAGCAGTTCTTC.

This clonotype is deemed medium-sized (0.01 to 0.1%). The gene calls are TRBV10-3 and TRBJ2-1, with D hard to call. Germline CDR1 and CDR2: ENHRY and SYGVKD. Trimming cost V 1 base and J 5 bases, with 6 bases left between them. This CDR3 spans 13 amino acids. The CDR3 DNA is TGTGCCATCAGTGAGTACGGTGACAATGAGCAGTTCTTC. This codes for CAISEYGDNEQFF.

In its sample, this clonotype was seen a few times. The chain joins TRBV7-2 to TRBJ2-6; D is undetermined. CDR1 and CDR2 from the germline V gene are SGHTA and FQGNSA. The ends were cut back, 0 bases at V and 13 bases at J, with 13 bases in the middle. The CDR3 contains 14 residues. DNA for the CDR3: TGTGCCAGCAGCTTAGCGGGCGGTCGTTGGGTCCTGACTTTC. Its protein product is CASSLAGGRWVLTF. Supplemented by reference TRBV7-2 and TRBJ2-6, the full variable domain reads GAGVSQSPSNKVTEKGKDVELRCDPISGHTALYWYRQSLGQGLEFLIYFQGNSAPDKSGLPSDRFSAERTGGSVSTLTIQRTQQEDSAVYLCASSLAGGRWVLTFGAGSRLTVL.

The chain carries TRBV19 and TRBJ1-5, with D unclear. There are 13 residues in the CDR3. Germline CDR1 reads LNHDA; CDR2 reads SQIVND (reference sequence). V shed 6 bases and J shed 5 bases, with 11 bases lying between them. CDR3 loop: CASRFRYDQPQHF. CDR3 nucleotide sequence: TGTGCCAGTAGGTTCAGATATGATCAGCCCCAGCATTTT.

The table lists this clonotype with a few counts. The J gene is TRBJ2-3, the V gene TRBV4-2; 8 bases fit TRBD2. The CDR3 has 14 residues. CDR1 is LGHNA and CDR2 is YNFKEQ in the germline V gene. V dropped 5 bases and J dropped 0; count of bases not matched to a gene: 1. CDR3: CASSGLASTDTQYF. In nucleotides, the CDR3 is TGTGCCAGCAGCGGACTAGCTAGCACAGATACGCAGTATTTT.

This clonotype turned up a few times. The genes are TRBV6-5 and TRBJ2-7; 11 bases match TRBD2. V lost 0 bases to trimming and J lost 7 bases; unmatched junction nucleotides: 29. This CDR3 has 23 residues. Germline lookup yields CDR1 MNHEY and CDR2 SVGAGI. CDR3 residues: CASSYSSPVGRLAGTRPLVEQYF. CDR3 DNA sequence: TGTGCCAGCAGTTACTCGAGTCCGGTGGGGAGACTAGCGGGGACAAGACCCCTGGTAGAGCAGTACTTC.

This clonotype was detected a few times. This chain uses TRBV28 with TRBJ1-1; 7 bases align to TRBD1. Germline V gene lookup returns CDR1 MDHEN and CDR2 SYDVKM. The CDR3 spans 14 residues. V shed 3 bases, J shed 5 bases, and the junction held 6 bases outside the gene matches. CDR3 sequence (DNA): TGTGCCAGCAGTTTTACTAGACAGGGTACTGAAGCTTTCTTT. It codes for CASSFTRQGTEAFF.

This chain connects TRBV9 to TRBJ2-1; 9 positions agree with TRBD2. The trim removed 3 bases at V and 8 bases at J, leaving 6 bases unmatched. Germline V gives CDR1 SGDLS, CDR2 YYNGEE. The CDR3 is 14 amino acids. The DNA of the CDR3 is TGTGCCAGCAGCGCCCTAGCGGGAAGCGATGAGCAGTTCTTC. Its translation: CASSALAGSDEQFF. Together with reference TRBV9 and TRBJ2-1, the CDR3 gives the full variable domain: DSGVTQTPKHLITATGQRVTLRCSPRSGDLSVYWYQQSLDQGLQFLIQYYNGEERAKGNILERFSAQQFPDLHSELNLSSLELGDSALYFCASSALAGSDEQFFGPGTRLTVL.

There are many counts of this clonotype. J is TRBJ2-7 and V is TRBV20-1; possibly TRBD1 for D (7 bases). The length of the CDR3 is 14 residues. CDR1 and CDR2 (germline): DFQATT, SNEGSKA (reference sequence). Trimming stripped 2 bases from V and 1 base from J, with 12 bases between. This CDR3 is CSARRQGGSYEQYF. For the CDR3, the DNA is TGCAGTGCTAGAAGACAGGGAGGATCCTACGAGCAGTACTTC.

This clonotype was found many times. V is TRBV20-1 and J is TRBJ1-3; D gene uncertain. This CDR3 has 16 amino acids. CDR1 is DFQATT, CDR2 SNEGSKA, per germline (reference sequence). Trimming pared 0 bases from V and 0 bases from J, leaving 12 bases between. As DNA, the CDR3 is TGCAGTGCTAGAGATGCCGGTCTACCCTCTGGAAACACCATATATTTT. Translating it yields CSARDAGLPSGNTIYF.

In its sample, this clonotype was seen a few times. The chain joins TRBV7-9 to TRBJ1-5; D not resolved. The V and J ends lost 1 base and 7 bases respectively, with 8 bases between them. This CDR3 region has 13 residues. Germline V gene data show CDR1 as SEHNR and CDR2 as FQNEAQ (reference sequence). The CDR3 loop is CASSLGSGQPQHF. The CDR3 nucleotides read TGTGCCAGCAGCTTAGGGTCGGGCCAGCCCCAGCATTTT.

This chain links TRBV18 with TRBJ2-1; D assignment may be TRBD1 or TRBD2 (5 bases each). CDR3 size: 14 residues. The V end was cut by 2 bases, the J end by 8 bases, with 13 bases between. Germline V gene data show CDR1 as KGHSH and CDR2 as LQKENI. CDR3 residues: CASSPGGGIDEQFF. CDR3 DNA sequence: TGTGCCAGCTCACCAGGGGGTGGTATCGATGAGCAGTTCTTC.

Worth noting for this clonotype: One end of the junction fails to match germline, which may point to a read error. The chain uses TRBV7-7 and TRBJ2-7; D is perhaps TRBD2 (5 bases). Germline assignment: CDR1 SSHAT and CDR2 FNYEAQ (reference sequence). The CDR3 sequence is 13 residues long. The CDR3 region is CASSLAPLSEQYF. CDR3 bases: TGTGCTAGCAGCTTAGCGCCCTTGAGCGAGCAGTACTTC.

This clonotype was seen a few times. CDR3: CSALGVAGNTIYF. As DNA, the CDR3 is TGCAGTGCTTTGGGGGTAGCTGGAAACACCATATATTTT. The V call is TRBV20-1, the J call TRBJ1-3; a weak D match, TRBD1 (5 bases). V was pared by 5 bases and J by 2 bases, with 10 bases between. This CDR3 contains 13 residues. The germline CDR1 and CDR2 sequences are DFQATT and SNEGSKA (reference sequence).

This clonotype has only a few counts. The chain is built from TRBV29-1 and TRBJ2-3; D possibly corresponds to TRBD2 (5 bases). This CDR3 region has 13 residues. The V end lost 3 bases, the J end lost 0 bases, and 7 bases lay between the germline ends. Germline V gene data show CDR1 as SQVTM and CDR2 as ANQGSEA. CDR3 nucleotides: TGCAGCGTTGAGCGAGGGAGCACAGATACGCAGTATTTT. It specifies CSVERGSTDTQYF.

The chain carries TRBV20-1 and TRBJ2-3, with D possibly being TRBD1 (5 bases). Germline CDR1 and CDR2: DFQATT and SNEGSKA (reference sequence). This CDR3 is built from 14 residues. V dropped 6 bases and J dropped 0 bases, with 13 bases sitting between them. The CDR3 nucleotides read TGCAGTGCCCGTAGGGGTGCTAGCACAGATACGCAGTATTTT. Protein product: CSARRGASTDTQYF.

The sample holds many counts of this clonotype. The chain recombines TRBV6-6 with TRBJ2-1, with a weak D call TRBD2 (5 bases). From germline, CDR1 is MNHNY and CDR2 SVGAGI (reference sequence). The CDR3 length is 15 residues. Trimming removed 0 bases from V and 7 bases from J, with 13 bases in between. The chain's CDR3 is CASSYSIQEANEQFF. The CDR3 DNA reads TGTGCCAGCAGTTACTCGATTCAGGAGGCGAATGAGCAGTTCTTC.

The chain uses TRBV24-1 and TRBJ2-2; 8 bases are shared with TRBD1. The trim removed 3 bases at V and 4 bases at J, leaving 9 bases unmatched. Germline V lookup: CDR1 KGHDR, CDR2 SFDVKD. The CDR3 totals 17 residues. CDR3 sequence reads: CATSDASGQALTGELFF. For the CDR3, the DNA is TGTGCCACCAGTGATGCCTCGGGACAGGCCCTCACCGGGGAGCTGTTTTTT.